This entry describes one T cell receptor (beta chain). Its antigen target is currently unknown. Per-base quality was not reported, and no clone a single base away is much larger than it. This entry belongs to a study of blood T cell repertoires in COVID-19 (TCRdb year 2020). Study-level background: The collaborator samples originated in the United States, Italy and Spain and spanned the acute and convalescent phases of COVID-19. The prospective study material was composed of cDNA or gDNA derived from T cells, B-cell-depleted T cells, or PBMCs. Deeply sampled blood TCRbeta repertoires from subjects exposed to, actively infected with, or recovered from COVID-19 were included in the dataset. The repertoires were made available in a free public database intended to serve as a resource for research on the immune response to SARS-CoV-2. The samples were drawn from two sources: the first 160 participants of the ongoing ImmuneRACE study, and approximately 1,300 subjects contributed by 6 global collaborators. Nearly every sample came with metadata listing a de-identified subject ID, COVID-19 status, age in years and sex. Where available, HLA class I and class II types were obtained from metadata supplied by the sample provider rather than from assay-based typing.

Each collaborating institution followed its own protocols to collect whole blood in K2EDTA tubes. For TCRbeta analysis, collaborators shipped samples as frozen whole blood, isolated PBMCs, or DNA extracted from either of those sample types. TCRbeta CDR3 regions were amplified from genomic DNA by means of the immunoSEQ Assay, a bias-controlled multiplex PCR. In the source study's methods: The number of nucleated cells in each sample was estimated from the amplification of reference gene primers within the assay. Sequence reads were collapsed and filtered to measure the absolute abundance of every unique TCRbeta CDR3 rearrangement. Productive Simpson clonality was computed per sample as the square root of Simpson's diversity index over productive rearrangements. In its TCRdb copy, this immuneACCESS table keeps in-frame sequences only and misses some clones. Where compared with another copy, unresolved V genes explain less than half of these, and the others have no known cause. From that table come the V and J calls and clone size; the DNA was used to work out D and trimming. In all, the sample holds roughly 46,000 clones, and about 84% of those were seen once. The ten largest account for about 10% of the sample.

Between the V and J ends, shortened by 0 bases and 8 bases respectively, the junction contains 13 bases. Measured from the cysteine to the phenylalanine, the CDR3 is 14 residues long. The only DNA kept is the CDR3, 42 bases in frame from the first base. Based on the germline V gene (reference sequence), the CDR1 and CDR2 sequences are LGHDT and YNNKEL. The study at large found these results: How much clinical and demographic metadata was included differed by source and by participant, and the metadata was provided uncurated.

The clonotype was recovered from a man in his fifties or sixties with acute or convalescent COVID-19. The rearranged chain carries TRBV3-1 (or the pseudogene TRBV3-2) and TRBJ1-2; the D gene is not confidently resolved. The material sequenced was peripheral blood. The CDR3 loop reads CASSQDTGLRGYTF. The DNA sequence is TGTGCCAGCAGCCAAGACACGGGATTGCGGGGCTACACCTTC.